The source of this TCR beta chain is a study of post-analysis software for immune sequencing data. Whole-study results and caveats: Patients showed TRBV5-6, TRBV5-1 and TRBV20-1 among a few TRBV segments more frequent than in controls.

Unique molecular identifiers were carried by the TCR beta cDNA libraries. T cells numbering about 0.85 to 10 million yielded roughly 500,000 cDNA molecules. Via MiXCR, TCRdb re-called the PCR reads, giving one row per CDR3 protein. The repertoire holds about 460,000 distinct CDR3 sequences, with 40% to 55% as singletons. The V end lost 5 bases, the J end lost 9 bases, and 16 bases lay between the germline ends. CDR3 length equals 13 residues. Concerning this clonotype itself: Its antigen is unidentified.

Sequencing used blood. This sequence was found in a girl aged 5-17 years with multiple sclerosis. The V and J genes are TRBV12-3 or TRBV12-4 and TRBJ1-2; possible D gene TRBD1, 5 bases. In nucleotides, the CDR3 is TGTGCCAGCAGTCTTACGGGACTACCCAGCTACACCTTC. Its protein product is CASSLTGLPSYTF.